These T cell receptor beta chains were read from a single sample in a study of T cells in localized non-small cell lung cancer. The protocol was immunoSEQ multiplex PCR, while the TCRdb copy is restricted to in-frame clones and leaves out a portion. The repertoire includes tens of thousands of clones, about nine tenths of them detected once, and roughly 18% sits in the top ten. Sequences were derived from peripheral blood, sampled before any cancer treatment. These receptors were obtained from a male donor aged 60 or over with stage III squamous cell lung carcinoma. Each CDR3 is given with its conserved first and last residue. A D gene is named only where the DNA matches it firmly.

>TRBJ1-1|TRBV28|-
CASSELVGQLNTEAFF
>TRBJ2-2|TRBV5-1|-
CASSLVREVGELFF
>TRBJ1-1|TRBV25-1|TRBD1
CASRRDSPFTEAFF
>TRBJ1-4|TRBV2|-
CASSGRQLRSEKLFF
>TRBJ1-5|TRBV11-2|-
CASSLTGGQPQHF
>TRBJ2-2|TRBV5-1|-
CASSADPGTQRTGELFF
>TRBJ1-4|TRBV7-9|-
CASSPLGGREEKLFF
>TRBJ1-5|TRBV28|-
CASSFVREPQHF
>TRBJ1-4|TRBV19|TRBD1
CASSILGTGREKLFF
>TRBJ1-2|TRBV7-9|-
CASSFDSYGYTF
>TRBJ1-2|TRBV9|TRBD1
CASSLRQGSGYTF
>TRBJ1-2|TRBV6-5|-
CASSYRERRGYTF
>TRBJ2-7|TRBV5-6|TRBD1
CASSPRTGLEQYF
>TRBJ1-6|TRBV10-3|TRBD1
CATTGGANSSPLHF
>TRBJ1-4|TRBV5-1|-
CASSLAPGNEKLFF
>TRBJ2-3|TRBV7-3|-
CASSLRAGEGRTDTQYF
>TRBJ1-2|TRBV18|TRBD1
CASSPGTVNYGYTF
>TRBJ2-7|TRBV7-9|-
CASSDRYEQYF
>TRBJ1-5|TRBV2|TRBD1
CASSGTGEQPQHF
>TRBJ1-1|TRBV4-2|-
CASSQEQGGEAFF